Sequencing of this T cell receptor beta chain was carried out in a study of tumor and adjacent non-tumor tissue in lung cancer. Turning to the study itself: Stage I to III disease affected roughly ten men and 5 women aged roughly 30 to 76. General study findings and limits: Compared with tumor, normal lung showed significantly lower TCR diversity.

The CDR3 totals 14 residues. Germline loops: CDR1 SGHAT, CDR2 FQNNGV. V lost 10 bases and J lost 8, with 18 bases in between. This clonotype was detected once. Its antigen is unidentified. This sample's RNA came from whole unsorted tissue. More than 3 cm separated this lung sample from the edge of the tumor. TCRbeta libraries were built with three rounds of nested PCR, modified from ARM-PCR. TCRdb itself ran the multiplex PCR reads through MiXCR, one entry per CDR3 protein. The sample has 55,000 to 65,000 distinct CDR3 sequences; about 56% are singletons. This clonotype was sampled from a man in his 70s with non-small cell lung cancer. Input material: distant non-tumor lung tissue. The chain is built from TRBV11-2 and TRBJ1-6, with TRBD1 as a possible D gene (5 bases). The chain's CDR3 is CANTGADAHSPLHF. The CDR3 region has the DNA TGTGCCAACACTGGGGCCGACGCCCATTCACCCCTCCACTTT.